This is a list of T cell receptor beta chains from one sample in a study of blood T cells in healthy people across ages. TCRdb ran MiXCR on the 5' RACE reads and lists one entry per CDR3 protein. The top ten hold less than 0.85% of the sample, which has more than 900,000 distinct CDR3 sequences, less than 25% seen once. The sample was also reused in another study, on T cells of mothers and their children.

Material: blood. Source of these receptors: a girl aged 2-10 years in good health. Both conserved end residues are part of each CDR3. The D gene is left open where the match is weak. Where a row states a size, it is once, few, many or the class of an expanded clone; other rows omit it.

clone size	J gene	V gene	D gene	CDR3 protein	CDR3 DNA
few	TRBJ1-2	TRBV9	TRBD1	CASSAPGTGWYGYTF	TGTGCCAGCAGCGCTCCCGGGACAGGGTGGTATGGCTACACCTTC
-	TRBJ1-1	TRBV4-2	-	CASSQMGTNAEAFF	TGTGCCAGCAGCCAAATGGGGACAAACGCAGAAGCTTTCTTT
once	TRBJ2-1	TRBV7-9	-	CASSLLRPTTNNEQFF	TGTGCCAGCAGCTTATTACGGCCGACCACCAACAATGAGCAGTTCTTC
-	TRBJ2-7	TRBV3-1	-	CASSPYTGFEQYF	TGTGCCAGCAGCCCTTACACCGGTTTCGAGCAGTACTTC
-	TRBJ1-4	TRBV4-2	TRBD1	CASSQVVGQDDEKLFF	TGTGCCAGCAGCCAAGTCGTGGGACAGGACGATGAAAAACTGTTTTTT
few	TRBJ2-3	TRBV6-4	TRBD2	CASSDSTLAGDMNTQYF	TGTGCCAGCAGTGACTCTACCCTAGCGGGAGATATGAATACGCAGTATTTT
few	TRBJ1-4	TRBV28	TRBD1	CASSLTRTGAEKLFF	TGTGCCAGCAGCTTAACTAGGACAGGGGCCGAAAAACTGTTTTTT
few	TRBJ2-2	TRBV29-1	-	CTAAANTGELFF	TGCACCGCGGCCGCGAACACCGGGGAGCTGTTTTTT
few	TRBJ1-2	TRBV12-3/TRBV12-4	-	CASSPDRGRDNYGYTF	TGTGCCAGCAGTCCCGACCGGGGTCGTGACAACTATGGCTACACCTTC
-	TRBJ2-1	TRBV11-1	-	CASSLAAGLNEQFF	TGTGCCAGCAGCTTAGCGGCAGGGTTGAATGAGCAGTTCTTC
-	TRBJ2-7	TRBV29-1	-	CSVDQGGAGESEQYF	TGCAGCGTCGACCAGGGAGGGGCAGGGGAAAGCGAGCAGTACTTC